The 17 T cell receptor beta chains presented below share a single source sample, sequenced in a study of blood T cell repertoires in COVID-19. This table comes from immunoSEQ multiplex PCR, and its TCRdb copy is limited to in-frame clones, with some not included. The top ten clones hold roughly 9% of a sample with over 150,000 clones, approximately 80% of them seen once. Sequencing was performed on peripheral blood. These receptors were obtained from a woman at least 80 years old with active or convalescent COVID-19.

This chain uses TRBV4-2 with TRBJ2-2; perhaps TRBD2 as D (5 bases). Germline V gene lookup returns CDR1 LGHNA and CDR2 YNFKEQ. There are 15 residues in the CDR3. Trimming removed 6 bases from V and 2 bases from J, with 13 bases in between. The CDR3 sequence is CASSWAGSNTGELFF. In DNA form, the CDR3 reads TGTGCCAGCAGTTGGGCGGGCTCCAACACCGGGGAGCTGTTTTTT.

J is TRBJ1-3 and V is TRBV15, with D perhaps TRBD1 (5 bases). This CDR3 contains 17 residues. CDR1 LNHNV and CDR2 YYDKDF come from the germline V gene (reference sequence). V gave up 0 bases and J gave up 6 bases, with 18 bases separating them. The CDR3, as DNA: TGTGCCACCAGCAGAGATCCCTCTCAGGGAAGGATAAACACCATATATTTT. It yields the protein CATSRDPSQGRINTIYF.

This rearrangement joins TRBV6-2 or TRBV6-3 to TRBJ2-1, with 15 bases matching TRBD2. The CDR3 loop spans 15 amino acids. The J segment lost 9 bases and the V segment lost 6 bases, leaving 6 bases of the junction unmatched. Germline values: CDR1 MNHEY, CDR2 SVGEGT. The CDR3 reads CASSRTSGGAGEQFF. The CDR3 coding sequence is TGTGCCAGCAGCCGGACTAGCGGGGGGGCCGGTGAGCAGTTCTTC.

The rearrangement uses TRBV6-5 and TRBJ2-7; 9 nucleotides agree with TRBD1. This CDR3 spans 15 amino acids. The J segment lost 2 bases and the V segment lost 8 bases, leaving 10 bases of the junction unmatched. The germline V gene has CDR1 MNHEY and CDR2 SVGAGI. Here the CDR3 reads CASRDGTGNPYEQYF. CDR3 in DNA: TGTGCCAGCCGGGACGGGACAGGGAATCCCTACGAGCAGTACTTC.

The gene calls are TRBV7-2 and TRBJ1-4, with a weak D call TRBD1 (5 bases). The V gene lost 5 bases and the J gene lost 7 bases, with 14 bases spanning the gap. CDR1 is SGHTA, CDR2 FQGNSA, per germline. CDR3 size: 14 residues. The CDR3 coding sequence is TGTGCCAGCAGCCGGACACCATCCCTTGAAAAACTGTTTTTT. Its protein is CASSRTPSLEKLFF.

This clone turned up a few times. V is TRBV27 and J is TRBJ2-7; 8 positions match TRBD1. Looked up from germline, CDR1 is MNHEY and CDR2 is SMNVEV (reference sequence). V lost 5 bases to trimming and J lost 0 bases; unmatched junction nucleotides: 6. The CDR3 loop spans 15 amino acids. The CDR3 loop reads CASSTLDRASYEQYF. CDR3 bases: TGTGCCAGCAGTACGCTGGACAGGGCCTCCTACGAGCAGTACTTC.

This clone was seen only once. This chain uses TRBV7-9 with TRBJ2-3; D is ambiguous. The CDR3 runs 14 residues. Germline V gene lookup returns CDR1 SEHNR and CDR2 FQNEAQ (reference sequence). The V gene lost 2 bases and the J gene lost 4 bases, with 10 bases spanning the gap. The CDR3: CASSLNSLPDTQYF. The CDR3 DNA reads TGTGCCAGCAGCTTAAATAGTTTGCCAGATACGCAGTATTTT.

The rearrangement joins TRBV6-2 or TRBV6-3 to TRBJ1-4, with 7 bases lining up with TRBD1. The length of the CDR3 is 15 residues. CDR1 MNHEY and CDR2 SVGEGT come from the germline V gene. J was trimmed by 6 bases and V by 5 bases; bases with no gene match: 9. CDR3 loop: CASSINRGAYEKLFF. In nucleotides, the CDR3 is TGTGCCAGCAGTATCAACAGGGGTGCTTATGAAAAACTGTTTTTT.

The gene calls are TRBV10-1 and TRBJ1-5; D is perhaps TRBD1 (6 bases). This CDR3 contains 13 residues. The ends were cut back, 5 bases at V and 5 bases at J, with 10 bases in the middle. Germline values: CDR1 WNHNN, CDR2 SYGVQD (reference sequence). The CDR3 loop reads CASSQGNYQPQHF. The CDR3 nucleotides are TGCGCCAGCAGTCAGGGGAACTATCAGCCCCAGCATTTT.

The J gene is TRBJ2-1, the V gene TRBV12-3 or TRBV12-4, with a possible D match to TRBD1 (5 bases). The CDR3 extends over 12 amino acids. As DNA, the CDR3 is TGTGCAGCCAGAACAGGTTACAATGAGCAGTTCTTC. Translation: CAARTGYNEQFF.

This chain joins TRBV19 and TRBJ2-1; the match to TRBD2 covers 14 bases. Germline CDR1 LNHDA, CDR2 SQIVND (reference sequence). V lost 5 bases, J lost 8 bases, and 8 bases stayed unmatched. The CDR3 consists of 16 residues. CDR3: CASSPKTSGGEDEQFF. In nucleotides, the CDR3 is TGTGCCAGTAGTCCTAAGACTAGCGGGGGGGAGGATGAGCAGTTCTTC. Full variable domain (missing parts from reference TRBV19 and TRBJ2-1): DGGITQSPKYLFRKEGQNVTLSCEQNLNHDAMYWYRQDPGQGLRLIYYSQIVNDFQKGDIAEGYSVSREKKESFPLTVTSAQKNPTAFYLCASSPKTSGGEDEQFFGPGTRLTVL.

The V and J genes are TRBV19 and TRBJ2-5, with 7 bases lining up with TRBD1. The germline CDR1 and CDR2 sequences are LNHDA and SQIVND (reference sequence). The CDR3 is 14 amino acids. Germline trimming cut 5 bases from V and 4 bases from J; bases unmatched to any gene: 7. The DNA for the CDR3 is TGTGCCAGTAGTGATCCAACAGGGGCAGAGACCCAGTACTTC. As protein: CASSDPTGAETQYF.

The CDR3 spells CASSFETGSYGYTF. CDR3 bases: TGCGCCAGCAGCTTTGAGACAGGCTCCTATGGCTACACCTTC. The chain joins TRBV5-1 to TRBJ1-2, with D possibly being TRBD1 (6 bases). V was trimmed by 2 bases and J by 4 bases, leaving 12 bases between them. Germline V gene lookup returns CDR1 SGHRS and CDR2 YFSETQ. The CDR3 consists of 14 residues.

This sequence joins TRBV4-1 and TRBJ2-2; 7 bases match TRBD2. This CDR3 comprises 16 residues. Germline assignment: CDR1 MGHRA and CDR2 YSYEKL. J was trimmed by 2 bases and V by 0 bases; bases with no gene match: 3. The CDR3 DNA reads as TGCGCCAGCAGCCAAGAGAGACTAGCAAACACCGGGGAGCTGTTTTTT. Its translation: CASSQERLANTGELFF.

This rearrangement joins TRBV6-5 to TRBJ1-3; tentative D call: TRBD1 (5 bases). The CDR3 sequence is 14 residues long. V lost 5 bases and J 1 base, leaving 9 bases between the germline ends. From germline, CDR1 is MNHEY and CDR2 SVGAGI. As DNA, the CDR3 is TGTGCCAGCAGTCGGGACTATTCTGGAAACACCATATATTTT. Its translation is CASSRDYSGNTIYF.

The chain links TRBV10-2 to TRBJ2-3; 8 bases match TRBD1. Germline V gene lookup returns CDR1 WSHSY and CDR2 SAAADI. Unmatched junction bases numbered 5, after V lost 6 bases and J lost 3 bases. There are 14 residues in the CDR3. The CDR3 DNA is TGCGCCAGCAGAGGCCAGGGGGCAACAGATACGCAGTATTTT. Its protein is CASRGQGATDTQYF.

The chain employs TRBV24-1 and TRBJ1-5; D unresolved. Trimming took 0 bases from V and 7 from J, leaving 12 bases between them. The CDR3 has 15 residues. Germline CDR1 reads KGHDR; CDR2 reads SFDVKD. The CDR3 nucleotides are TGTGCCACCAGTGATTTGGAGGAGAACCGGCAGCCCCAGCATTTT. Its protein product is CATSDLEENRQPQHF.